A selection of T cell receptor beta chains follows, all from one sample in a study of T cell repertoires in cytomegalovirus infection. MiXCR, applied by TCRdb to the reads, yields one record per CDR3 protein. The sample has around 140,000 distinct CDR3 sequences, 5.5% to 7% seen once. Sequences were obtained from PBMCs. These TCRs come from a human donor in good health (CMV status not recorded). Some clones in this sample may be carry-over from other donors' samples. The CDR3 runs from the conserved cysteine through the conserved F or W. Each record gives: J gene, V gene, CDR3 protein.

j_call: TRBJ2-1
v_call: TRBV29-1
cdr3_aa: CSVETETGVSSYNEQFF

j_call: TRBJ2-5
v_call: TRBV20-1
cdr3_aa: CSARGTEGPSGGPTETQYF

j_call: TRBJ2-2
v_call: TRBV2
cdr3_aa: CASSVDSSNTGELFF

j_call: TRBJ2-1
v_call: TRBV18
cdr3_aa: CASSPRVGGGYYNEQFF

j_call: TRBJ1-1
v_call: TRBV2
cdr3_aa: CASKGSRENTEAFF

j_call: TRBJ2-7
v_call: TRBV20-1
cdr3_aa: CSATGQGIASYEQYF

j_call: TRBJ2-7
v_call: TRBV7-9
cdr3_aa: CASSLGGAGVYEQYF

j_call: TRBJ2-2
v_call: TRBV7-6
cdr3_aa: CASSGGGGASSGELFF

j_call: TRBJ2-1
v_call: TRBV20-1
cdr3_aa: CSARASVGDEQFF

j_call: TRBJ1-2
v_call: TRBV5-1
cdr3_aa: CASSLGDGPFAGYTF

j_call: TRBJ1-2
v_call: TRBV11-2
cdr3_aa: CASSHPRIFSYGYTF

j_call: TRBJ1-2
v_call: TRBV12-3/TRBV12-4
cdr3_aa: CASSLMRVYGYTF

j_call: TRBJ2-1
v_call: TRBV2
cdr3_aa: CASSPGSQNNEQFF

j_call: TRBJ1-5
v_call: TRBV3-1
cdr3_aa: CASSERLAGTGGGNQPQHF

j_call: TRBJ2-5
v_call: TRBV6-8
cdr3_aa: CASSYSRETQYF

j_call: TRBJ2-3
v_call: TRBV20-1
cdr3_aa: CSARDPRGVNTQYF

j_call: TRBJ2-2
v_call: TRBV12-3/TRBV12-4
cdr3_aa: CASLKRGGLSGELFF

j_call: TRBJ2-3
v_call: TRBV20-1
cdr3_aa: CSAGTSDTQYF

j_call: TRBJ1-3
v_call: TRBV7-3
cdr3_aa: CASSPTGGDRNTIYF

j_call: TRBJ1-2
v_call: TRBV7-2
cdr3_aa: CASSSGTGGGYGYTF

j_call: TRBJ2-1
v_call: TRBV18
cdr3_aa: CASSPPPRGSSWLGLYNEQFF

j_call: TRBJ1-4
v_call: TRBV10-3
cdr3_aa: CAISEEGGGNEKLFF

j_call: TRBJ2-1
v_call: TRBV5-1
cdr3_aa: CASSLAPGGSSYNEQFF

j_call: TRBJ2-5
v_call: TRBV7-7
cdr3_aa: CASSLEARLETQYF

j_call: TRBJ2-1
v_call: TRBV7-2
cdr3_aa: CASSLALGGGNNEQFF

j_call: TRBJ1-4
v_call: TRBV7-2
cdr3_aa: CASSLRDRVEKLFF

j_call: TRBJ2-1
v_call: TRBV7-2
cdr3_aa: CASSLVGTSGGGEQFF

j_call: TRBJ1-1
v_call: TRBV5-4
cdr3_aa: CASSLGGGTMNTEAFF

j_call: TRBJ1-1
v_call: TRBV7-6
cdr3_aa: CASSPYPLNTEAFF

j_call: TRBJ2-5
v_call: TRBV20-1
cdr3_aa: CSALEDLVLETQYF

j_call: TRBJ2-7
v_call: TRBV7-6
cdr3_aa: CASSPDRGYEQYF

j_call: TRBJ2-7
v_call: TRBV20-1
cdr3_aa: CSARSVSYEQYF

j_call: TRBJ2-1
v_call: TRBV28
cdr3_aa: CATSPDRTSSYNEQFF

j_call: TRBJ2-7
v_call: TRBV7-8
cdr3_aa: CASSPGGNSYEQYF